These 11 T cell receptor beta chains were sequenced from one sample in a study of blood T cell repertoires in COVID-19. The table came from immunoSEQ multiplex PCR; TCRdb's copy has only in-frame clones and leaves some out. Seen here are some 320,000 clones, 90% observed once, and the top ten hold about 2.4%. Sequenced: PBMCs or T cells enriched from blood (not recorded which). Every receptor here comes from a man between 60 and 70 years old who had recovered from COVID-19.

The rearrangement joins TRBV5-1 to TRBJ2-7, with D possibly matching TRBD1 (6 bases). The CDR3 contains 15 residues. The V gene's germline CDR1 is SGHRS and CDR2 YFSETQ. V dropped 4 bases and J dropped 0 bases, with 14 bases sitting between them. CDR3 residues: CASSVGHTSSYEQYF. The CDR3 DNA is TGCGCCAGCAGCGTGGGACACACGAGCTCCTACGAGCAGTACTTC.

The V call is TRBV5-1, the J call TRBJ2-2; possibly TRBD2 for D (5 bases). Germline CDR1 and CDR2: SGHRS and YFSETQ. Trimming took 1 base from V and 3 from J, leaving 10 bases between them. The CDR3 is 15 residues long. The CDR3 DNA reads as TGCGCCAGCAGCTTGCAAGGAGGCGACACCGGGGAGCTGTTTTTT. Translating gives CASSLQGGDTGELFF. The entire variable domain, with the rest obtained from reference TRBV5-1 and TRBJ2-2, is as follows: KAGVTQTPRYLIKTRGQQVTLSCSPISGHRSVSWYQQTPGQGLQFLFEYFSETQRNKGNFPGRFSGRQFSNSRSEMNVSTLELGDSALYLCASSLQGGDTGELFFGEGSRLTVL.

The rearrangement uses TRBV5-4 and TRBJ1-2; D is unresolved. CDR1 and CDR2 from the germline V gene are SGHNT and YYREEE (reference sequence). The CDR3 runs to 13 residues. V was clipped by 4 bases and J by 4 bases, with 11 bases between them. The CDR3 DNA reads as TGTGCCAGCAGCCTGGACGGGGTCTATGGCTACACCTTC. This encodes CASSLDGVYGYTF.

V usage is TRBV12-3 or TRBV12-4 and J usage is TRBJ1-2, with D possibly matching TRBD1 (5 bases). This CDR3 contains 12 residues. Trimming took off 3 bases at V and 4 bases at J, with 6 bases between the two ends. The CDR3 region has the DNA TGTGCCAGCAGTTTCAGGGCCTATGGCTACACCTTC. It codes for CASSFRAYGYTF.

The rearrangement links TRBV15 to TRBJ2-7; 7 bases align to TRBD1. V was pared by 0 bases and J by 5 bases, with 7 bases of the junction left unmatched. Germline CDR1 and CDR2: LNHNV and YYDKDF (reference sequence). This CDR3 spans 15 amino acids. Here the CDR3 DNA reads TGTGCCACCAGCAGAGATTACGAGACAGGGCACGAGCAGTACTTC. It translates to CATSRDYETGHEQYF.

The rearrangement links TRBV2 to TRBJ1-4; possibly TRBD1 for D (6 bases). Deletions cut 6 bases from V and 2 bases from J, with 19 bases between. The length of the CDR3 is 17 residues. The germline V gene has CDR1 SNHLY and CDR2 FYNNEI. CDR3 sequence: CASSLQGQRATNEKLFF. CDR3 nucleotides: TGTGCCAGCAGCCTACAGGGTCAGAGGGCCACTAATGAAAAACTGTTTTTT.

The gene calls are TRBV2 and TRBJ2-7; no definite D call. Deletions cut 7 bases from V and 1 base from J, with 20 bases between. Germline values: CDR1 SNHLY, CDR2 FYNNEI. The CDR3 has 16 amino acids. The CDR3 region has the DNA TGTGCCAGCAACCTGATGGGTACAGTAAGTTCCTACGAGCAGTACTTC. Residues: CASNLMGTVSSYEQYF.

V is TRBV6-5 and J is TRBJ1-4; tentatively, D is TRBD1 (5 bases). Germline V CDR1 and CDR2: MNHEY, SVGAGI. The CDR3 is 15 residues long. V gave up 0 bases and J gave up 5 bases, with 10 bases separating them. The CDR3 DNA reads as TGTGCCAGCAGTTACTCGGGAGGGGACAATGAAAAACTGTTTTTT. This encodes CASSYSGGDNEKLFF.

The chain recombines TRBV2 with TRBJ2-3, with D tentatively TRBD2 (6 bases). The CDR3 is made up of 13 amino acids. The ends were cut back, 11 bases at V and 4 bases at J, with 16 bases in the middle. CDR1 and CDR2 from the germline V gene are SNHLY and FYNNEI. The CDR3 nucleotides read TGTGCCGCCGGCGGGGTCCTGCCAGATACGCAGTATTTT. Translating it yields CAAGGVLPDTQYF.

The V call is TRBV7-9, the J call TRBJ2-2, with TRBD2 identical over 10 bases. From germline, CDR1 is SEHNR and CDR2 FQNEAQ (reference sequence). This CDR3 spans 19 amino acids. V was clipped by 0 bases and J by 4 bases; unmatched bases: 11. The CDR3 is CASSLALKSSGGATGELFF. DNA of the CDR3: TGTGCCAGCAGCTTAGCCCTGAAGTCTAGCGGGGGTGCCACCGGGGAGCTGTTTTTT.

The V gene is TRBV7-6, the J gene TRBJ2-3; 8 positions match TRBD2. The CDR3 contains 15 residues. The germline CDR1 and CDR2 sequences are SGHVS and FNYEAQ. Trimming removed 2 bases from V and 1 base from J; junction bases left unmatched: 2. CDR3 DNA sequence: TGTGCCAGCAGCTTAACGGGGGGGGGCACAGATACGCAGTATTTT. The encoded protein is CASSLTGGGTDTQYF.